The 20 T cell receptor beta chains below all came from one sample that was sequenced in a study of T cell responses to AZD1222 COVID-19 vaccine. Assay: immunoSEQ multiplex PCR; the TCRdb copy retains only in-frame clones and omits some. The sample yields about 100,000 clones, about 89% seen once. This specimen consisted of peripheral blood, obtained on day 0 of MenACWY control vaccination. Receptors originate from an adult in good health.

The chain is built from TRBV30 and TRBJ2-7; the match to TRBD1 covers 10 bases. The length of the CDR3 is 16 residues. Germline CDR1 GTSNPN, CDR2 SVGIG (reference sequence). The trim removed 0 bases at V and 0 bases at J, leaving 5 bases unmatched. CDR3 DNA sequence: TGTGCCTGGAGTGTAGGACAGGGGGGCTTCTCCTACGAGCAGTACTTC. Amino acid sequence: CAWSVGQGGFSYEQYF.

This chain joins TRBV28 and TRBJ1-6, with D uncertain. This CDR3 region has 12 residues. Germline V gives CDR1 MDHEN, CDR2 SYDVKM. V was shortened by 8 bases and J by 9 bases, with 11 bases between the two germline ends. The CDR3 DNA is TGTGCCAGCTTAGCGGGCGGTTCACCCCTCCACTTT. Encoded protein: CASLAGGSPLHF.

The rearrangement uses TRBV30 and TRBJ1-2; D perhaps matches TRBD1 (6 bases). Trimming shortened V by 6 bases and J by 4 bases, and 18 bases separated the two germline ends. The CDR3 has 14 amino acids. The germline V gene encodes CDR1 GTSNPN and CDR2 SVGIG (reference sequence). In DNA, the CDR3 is TGTGCCTGCCCCCGTGGAGGGGGAGTCTATGGCTACACCTTC. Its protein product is CACPRGGGVYGYTF.

CDR3 sequence (DNA): TGTGCCAGCAGTGAGGCGAGGGCGCGGGAAGCTTTCTTT. Amino acid sequence: CASSEARAREAFF. The rearrangement joins TRBV6-1 to TRBJ1-1; D is uncertain. The CDR3 loop spans 13 amino acids. Germline V gene data show CDR1 as MNHNS and CDR2 as SASEGT. Trimming pared 3 bases from V and 8 bases from J, leaving 13 bases between.

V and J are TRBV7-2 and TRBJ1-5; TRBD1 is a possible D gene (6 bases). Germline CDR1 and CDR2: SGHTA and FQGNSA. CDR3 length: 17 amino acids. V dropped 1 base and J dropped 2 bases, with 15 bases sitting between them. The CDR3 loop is CASSLGGNREGNQPQHF. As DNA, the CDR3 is TGTGCCAGCAGCTTAGGGGGGAACAGGGAGGGCAATCAGCCCCAGCATTTT.

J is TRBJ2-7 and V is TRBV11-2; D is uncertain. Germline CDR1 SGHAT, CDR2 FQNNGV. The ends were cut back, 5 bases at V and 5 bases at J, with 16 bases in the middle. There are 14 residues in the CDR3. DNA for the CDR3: TGTGCCAGCAGCCCGAATCCAGTTATTAACGAGCAGTACTTC. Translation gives CASSPNPVINEQYF.

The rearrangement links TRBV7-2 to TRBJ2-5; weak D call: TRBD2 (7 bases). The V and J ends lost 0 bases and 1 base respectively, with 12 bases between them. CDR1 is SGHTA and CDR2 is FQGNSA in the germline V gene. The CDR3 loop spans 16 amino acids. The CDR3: CASSLAGAGAQETQYF. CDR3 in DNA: TGTGCCAGCAGCTTAGCGGGGGCGGGGGCCCAAGAGACCCAGTACTTC.

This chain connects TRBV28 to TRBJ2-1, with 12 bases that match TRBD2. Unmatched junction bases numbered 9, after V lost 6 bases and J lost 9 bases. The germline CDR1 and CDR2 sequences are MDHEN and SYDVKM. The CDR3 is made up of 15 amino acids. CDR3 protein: CASRGPSGRASEQFF. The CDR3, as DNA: TGTGCCAGCAGAGGGCCTAGCGGGAGGGCCTCTGAGCAGTTCTTC.

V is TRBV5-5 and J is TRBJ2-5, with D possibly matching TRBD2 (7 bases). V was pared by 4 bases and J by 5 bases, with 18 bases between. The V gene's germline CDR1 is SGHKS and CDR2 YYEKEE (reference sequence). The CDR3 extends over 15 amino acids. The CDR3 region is CASSDTRGGRETQYF. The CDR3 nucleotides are TGTGCCAGCAGCGACACTAGGGGGGGCAGGGAGACCCAGTACTTC.

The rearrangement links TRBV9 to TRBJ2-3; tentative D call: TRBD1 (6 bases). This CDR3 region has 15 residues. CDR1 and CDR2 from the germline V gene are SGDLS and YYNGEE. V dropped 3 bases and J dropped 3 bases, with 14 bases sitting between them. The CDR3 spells CASSERWGHTDTQYF. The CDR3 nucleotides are TGTGCCAGCAGCGAAAGGTGGGGGCATACAGATACGCAGTATTTT.

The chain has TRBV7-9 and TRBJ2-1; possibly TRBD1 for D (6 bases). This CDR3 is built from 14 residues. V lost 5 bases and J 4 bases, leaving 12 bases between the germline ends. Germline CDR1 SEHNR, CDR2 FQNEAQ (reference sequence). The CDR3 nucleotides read TGTGCCAGCAGCCCGGACAGAGCTTACAATGAGCAGTTCTTC. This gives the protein CASSPDRAYNEQFF.

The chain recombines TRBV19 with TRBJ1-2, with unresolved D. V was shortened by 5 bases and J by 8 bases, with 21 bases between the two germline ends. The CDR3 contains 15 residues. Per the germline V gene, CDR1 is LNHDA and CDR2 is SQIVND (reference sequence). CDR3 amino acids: CASSVPTPPILGYTF. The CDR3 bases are TGTGCCAGTAGTGTCCCCACCCCTCCGATCTTGGGCTACACCTTC.

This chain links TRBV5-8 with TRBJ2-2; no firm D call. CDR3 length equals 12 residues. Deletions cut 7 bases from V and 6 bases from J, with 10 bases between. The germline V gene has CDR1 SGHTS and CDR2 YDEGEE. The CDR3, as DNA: TGTGCCAGCTCCATTGCAGCCGGGGAGCTGTTTTTT. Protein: CASSIAAGELFF.

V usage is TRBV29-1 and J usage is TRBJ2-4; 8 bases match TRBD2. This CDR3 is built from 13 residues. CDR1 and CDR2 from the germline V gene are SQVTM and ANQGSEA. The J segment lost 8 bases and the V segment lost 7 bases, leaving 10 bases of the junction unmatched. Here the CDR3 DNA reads TGCAGCGCCTCGGGAGGGGGGTTAGACATTCAGTACTTC. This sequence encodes CSASGGGLDIQYF.

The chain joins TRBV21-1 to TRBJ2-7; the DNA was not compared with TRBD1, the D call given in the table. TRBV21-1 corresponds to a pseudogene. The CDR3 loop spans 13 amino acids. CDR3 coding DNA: TGTGCCAGATTTGGCAGGATACCCTACGAGCAGTACTTC. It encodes CARFGRIPYEQYF.

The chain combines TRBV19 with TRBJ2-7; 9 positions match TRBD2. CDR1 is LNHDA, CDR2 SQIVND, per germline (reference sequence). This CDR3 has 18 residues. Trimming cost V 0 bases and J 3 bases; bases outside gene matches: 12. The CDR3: CASSIDGPLLAGIYEQYF. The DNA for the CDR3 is TGTGCCAGTAGTATAGATGGGCCCCTGCTAGCGGGGATCTACGAGCAGTACTTC.

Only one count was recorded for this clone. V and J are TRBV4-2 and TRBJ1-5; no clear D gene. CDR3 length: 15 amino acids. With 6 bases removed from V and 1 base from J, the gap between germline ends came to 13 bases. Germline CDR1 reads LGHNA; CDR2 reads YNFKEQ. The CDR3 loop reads CASRQRLGSNQPQHF. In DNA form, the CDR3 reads TGTGCCAGCAGACAGAGGCTAGGCAGCAATCAGCCCCAGCATTTT.

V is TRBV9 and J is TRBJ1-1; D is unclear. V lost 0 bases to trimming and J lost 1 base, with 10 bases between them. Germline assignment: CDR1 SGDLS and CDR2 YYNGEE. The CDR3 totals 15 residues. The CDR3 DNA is TGTGCCAGCAGCGTAGTAGGGCAGTCGAACACTGAAGCTTTCTTT. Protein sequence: CASSVVGQSNTEAFF.

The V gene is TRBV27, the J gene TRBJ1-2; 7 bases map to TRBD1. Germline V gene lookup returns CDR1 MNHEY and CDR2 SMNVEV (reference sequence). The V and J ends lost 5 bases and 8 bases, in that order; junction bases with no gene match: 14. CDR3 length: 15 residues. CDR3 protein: CASSRTGGTFLGYTF. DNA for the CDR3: TGTGCCAGCAGTAGGACAGGTGGAACCTTTTTGGGCTACACCTTC.

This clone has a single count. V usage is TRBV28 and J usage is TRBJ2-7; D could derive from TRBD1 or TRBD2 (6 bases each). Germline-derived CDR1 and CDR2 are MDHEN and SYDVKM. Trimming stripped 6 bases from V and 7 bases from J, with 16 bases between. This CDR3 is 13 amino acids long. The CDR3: CASSQPGGSEQYF. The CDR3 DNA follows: TGTGCCAGCAGCCAACCCGGGGGCTCGGAGCAGTACTTC. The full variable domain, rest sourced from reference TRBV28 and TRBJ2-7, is DVKVTQSSRYLVKRTGEKVFLECVQDMDHENMFWYRQDPGLGLRLIYFSYDVKMKEKGDIPEGYSVSREKKERFSLILESASTNQTSMYLCASSQPGGSEQYFGPGTRLTVT.